This T cell receptor (beta chain) was sequenced in a study of shared clonotypes between healthy human individuals. Overall study results and limits: The study's rarefaction showed incomplete sorted-subset sequencing despite large depth.

In regard to this clone: No antigen is known for it.

V was clipped by 0 bases and J by 6 bases, with 16 bases between them. The CDR3 loop spans 16 amino acids. The germline V gene encodes CDR1 SGDLS and CDR2 YYNGEE. At a deep level, the assay was run. Repertoires were generated with immunoSEQ multiplex PCR, while TCRdb's copy carries only in-frame clones and drops some. This table has some 690,000 clones, 90% appearing once. Specimen: memory CD8+ T cells from PBMCs. Described subset: CD45RO+ cells pooled with CCR7-negative TemRA cells. This TCR was sampled from a man younger than 35 in good health. Some clones in this sample may be carry-over from other donors' samples. The chain carries TRBV9 and TRBJ1-3, with D perhaps TRBD1 (6 bases). The CDR3 is CASSVGFGQRVNTIYF. CDR3 in DNA: TGTGCCAGCAGCGTAGGATTCGGACAGCGCGTAAACACCATATATTTT.